This note documents a single T cell receptor beta chain sequence. Its cognate antigen is unknown. This entry comes from a study of Ad26.COV2.S vaccination and SARS-CoV-2 variants. The table came from immunoSEQ multiplex PCR; TCRdb's copy has only in-frame clones and leaves some out. Of hundreds of thousands of clones listed, 90% to 95% are singletons. Whole-study findings and limits: Vaccinees showed greater spike-specific TCR breadth than placebo recipients. Vaccine recipients and placebo recipients showed similar non-spike TCR breadth.

The CDR3 covers 14 residues. CDR1 and CDR2 (germline): SGHNT, YENEEA. Trimming removed 5 bases from V and 6 bases from J, with 14 bases in between. The rearrangement links TRBV11-3 to TRBJ2-1; a weak D match, TRBD2 (5 bases). This TCR was recovered from a human donor who had recovered from COVID-19. Sequencing used peripheral blood, obtained after recovery from COVID-19. CDR3 in DNA: TGTGCCAGCAGCCTCCGAGGGATCGGCAATGAGCAGTTCTTC. The encoded protein is CASSLRGIGNEQFF.